Below are 21 T cell receptor beta chains sequenced from a single sample in a study of blood T cells in healthy people across ages. A sample-barcoded 5' primer and a J-beta primer mix were used in a second PCR of roughly 7 to 11 cycles. Each CDR3 protein gets one entry after TCRdb re-called the 5' RACE reads with MiXCR. This table has 1 million or so distinct CDR3 sequences, under 45% appearing once. The specimen was blood. The source is a woman aged 60 to 75 in good health.

This clonotype has just a few counts. The chain links TRBV3-1 to TRBJ2-6; 7 bases are a match to TRBD1. The ends lost 8 bases at V and 0 bases at J; junction bases unmatched: 7. The CDR3 covers 16 residues. Germline-derived CDR1 and CDR2 are LGHDT and YNNKEL (reference sequence). CDR3 nucleotide sequence: TGTGCCAGCTCGGGACAGTTGTTCTCTGGGGCCAACGTCCTGACTTTC. Protein product: CASSGQLFSGANVLTF.

The chain carries TRBV11-2 and TRBJ1-1, with D possibly being TRBD1 (5 bases). Trimming took 10 bases from V and 0 from J, leaving 12 bases between them. This CDR3 is built from 13 residues. Germline-derived CDR1 and CDR2 are SGHAT and FQNNGV. The DNA of the CDR3 is TGTGCCACCGCGACAGTTATGAACACTGAAGCTTTCTTT. The encoded protein is CATATVMNTEAFF.

This clonotype was detected once. The DNA of the CDR3 is TGCGCCAGCAGTTACCGTGGGACAGCTAGCTCCTACAATGAGCAGTTCTTC. It encodes CASSYRGTASSYNEQFF. The rearrangement links TRBV5-1 to TRBJ2-1; 7 positions agree with TRBD1. The CDR3 extends over 17 amino acids. Per germline, CDR1 SGHRS and CDR2 YFSETQ. The V and J ends lost 5 bases and 0 bases, in that order; junction bases with no gene match: 11.

As to this clonotype: This clone may be a read error of a much larger clone one base away. The V call is TRBV6-2 or TRBV6-3, the J call TRBJ1-2; D not certain. Germline CDR1 and CDR2: MNHEY and SVGEGT. The CDR3 sequence is 12 residues long. The CDR3 DNA follows: TGTCCCAGCAAAAGATCCGAAGGGGGCTACACCTTC. Amino acids: CPSKRSEGGYTF.

This chain links TRBV20-1 with TRBJ2-7; the match to TRBD1 covers 8 bases. The J call is in doubt because the DNA end fits TRBJ2-5 better. There are 13 residues in the CDR3. Germline CDR1 is DFQATT and CDR2 is SNEGSKA (reference sequence). The CDR3: CSIPTGEQETQYF. The CDR3 nucleotides are TGCAGTATCCCGACAGGGGAACAAGAGACCCAGTACTTC.

This clonotype was detected many times. This chain connects TRBV6-5 to TRBJ2-7, with TRBD1 identical over 8 bases. This CDR3 comprises 14 residues. The V and J ends lost 6 bases and 0 bases, in that order; junction bases with no gene match: 4. Germline CDR1 is MNHEY and CDR2 is SVGAGI. The CDR3 loop is CASRPDRGSYEQYF. As DNA, the CDR3 is TGTGCCAGCAGACCCGACAGGGGCTCCTACGAGCAGTACTTC.

The chain employs TRBV6-6 and TRBJ2-1; D might be TRBD1 (6 bases). The CDR3 has 16 amino acids. Trimming removed 6 bases at V and 0 bases at J, with 15 bases between. Germline V CDR1 and CDR2: MNHNY, SVGAGI (reference sequence). Here the CDR3 reads CASSPRHRASYNEQFF. CDR3 nucleotide sequence: TGTGCCAGCAGCCCCCGTCACAGGGCCTCCTACAATGAGCAGTTCTTC.

This clonotype was picked up one time. The genes are TRBV7-2 and TRBJ1-6; D is undetermined. Germline CDR1 and CDR2: SGHTA and FQGNSA. The CDR3 runs to 15 residues. V gave up 5 bases and J gave up 3 bases, with 11 bases separating them. The CDR3 loop is CASSPGWRYNSPLHF. The CDR3, as DNA: TGTGCCAGCAGCCCCGGGTGGCGCTATAATTCACCCCTCCACTTT.

The rearrangement links TRBV5-6 to TRBJ2-4, with 10 bases fitting TRBD1. The closer fit of TRBJ2-5 to the DNA end suggests the J call may be wrong. Germline V lookup: CDR1 SGHDT, CDR2 YYEEEE. The CDR3 runs to 17 residues. CDR3 coding DNA: TGTGCCAGCAGCTTGACGGGACAGGGGAGAGGTGGAGAGACCCAGTACTTC. This codes for CASSLTGQGRGGETQYF.

This clonotype has a handful of counts. This chain joins TRBV6-2 or TRBV6-3 and TRBJ2-1, with a tentative D call TRBD2 (6 bases). In germline, CDR1 is MNHEY, CDR2 SVGEGT. The CDR3 loop spans 16 amino acids. V lost 2 bases to trimming and J lost 3 bases, with 14 bases between them. CDR3 nucleotide sequence: TGTGCCAGCAGTTACATAGCGGACCACCTCTACAATGAGCAGTTCTTC. Translating it yields CASSYIADHLYNEQFF.

J is TRBJ2-5 and V is TRBV21-1; the table assigns TRBD2, which was not confirmed against the DNA. TRBV21-1 is tagged as a pseudogene. This CDR3 is 14 amino acids long. CDR3 loop: CASSKEGLQETQYF. The CDR3 DNA sequence: TGTGCCAGCAGCAAAGAGGGCCTCCAAGAGACCCAGTACTTC.

Comment on this clonotype: Its ends do not fully match the called genes, so a read error is possible. The chain employs TRBV20-1 and TRBJ1-2, with a possible D match to TRBD1 (6 bases). The germline V gene has CDR1 DFQATT and CDR2 SNEGSKA (reference sequence). There are 13 residues in the CDR3. Here the CDR3 reads CSAERGGNYGHTF. The CDR3 DNA reads as TGCAGTGCCGAAAGGGGGGGAAACTATGGCCACACCTTC.

This clonotype came up many times. The chain combines TRBV5-1 with TRBJ1-1; D remains ambiguous. The CDR3 is 14 residues long. V was trimmed by 0 bases and J by 4 bases, leaving 10 bases between them. The germline gives CDR1 SGHRS, CDR2 YFSETQ. The CDR3 DNA sequence: TGCGCCAGCAGCTTGGCGGGGTTTGGCACTGAAGCTTTCTTT. Its translation: CASSLAGFGTEAFF.

This clonotype was recorded a few times. The chain joins TRBV27 to TRBJ2-3; possibly TRBD1 for D (6 bases). With 3 bases removed from V and 0 bases from J, the gap between germline ends came to 13 bases. This CDR3 has 16 residues. Germline V CDR1 and CDR2: MNHEY, SMNVEV (reference sequence). The CDR3 loop reads CASSFNRDPSTDTQYF. The CDR3 DNA reads TGTGCCAGCAGTTTCAACAGGGATCCTAGCACAGATACGCAGTATTTT.

The chain carries TRBV12-3 or TRBV12-4 and TRBJ2-7; D uncertain. Trimming left V 3 bases short and J 2 bases short, with 8 bases between. This CDR3 is 13 amino acids long. CDR3: CASSFQVTYEQYF. The CDR3 DNA is TGTGCCAGCAGTTTTCAGGTTACCTACGAGCAGTACTTC.

V usage is TRBV28 and J usage is TRBJ1-1, with no clear D. Trimming took 8 bases from V and 7 from J, leaving 14 bases between them. The germline V gene encodes CDR1 MDHEN and CDR2 SYDVKM. CDR3 length equals 12 residues. The CDR3 region is CASGRGFGEAFF. In DNA, the CDR3 is TGTGCCAGCGGGCGGGGTTTTGGTGAAGCTTTCTTT.

V is TRBV5-1 and J is TRBJ2-1; 10 bases are a match to TRBD2. This CDR3 contains 15 residues. After removal of 4 bases from V and 8 bases from J, the junction contained 9 bases not matched to a gene. Germline V lookup: CDR1 SGHRS, CDR2 YFSETQ. The chain's CDR3 is CASSVVLAGMDEQFF. The CDR3 DNA reads TGCGCCAGCAGCGTAGTACTAGCGGGAATGGATGAGCAGTTCTTC.

In its sample, this clonotype was seen a few times. This sequence joins TRBV11-1 and TRBJ2-1; 11 bases are shared with TRBD2. The CDR3 sequence is 21 residues long. Trimming cost V 5 bases and J 0 bases; bases outside gene matches: 18. In germline, CDR1 is SGHAT, CDR2 FQDESV (reference sequence). The CDR3 loop reads CASSGGGSGTSGFSSYNEQFF. The CDR3 DNA reads as TGTGCCAGCAGCGGAGGTGGGTCCGGGACTAGCGGTTTTAGCTCCTACAATGAGCAGTTCTTC. Supplemented by reference TRBV11-1 and TRBJ2-1, the full variable domain reads EAEVAQSPRYKITEKSQAVAFWCDPISGHATLYWYRQILGQGPELLVQFQDESVVDDSQLPKDRFSAERLKGVDSTLKIQPAELGDSAMYLCASSGGGSGTSGFSSYNEQFFGPGTRLTVL.

The chain combines TRBV30 with TRBJ1-4; unclear D gene. Trimming removed 8 bases from V and 4 bases from J, with 14 bases in between. The germline CDR1 and CDR2 sequences are GTSNPN and SVGIG (reference sequence). This CDR3 is 13 amino acids long. CDR3 region: CALSEEGNEKLFF. CDR3 in DNA: TGTGCCCTATCAGAGGAGGGTAATGAAAAACTGTTTTTT.

The chain carries TRBV20-1 and TRBJ2-5; 14 bases are shared with TRBD2. The end of the DNA aligns better with TRBJ2-7, so the J call may be wrong. The CDR3 is 15 residues long. Per the germline V gene, CDR1 is DFQATT and CDR2 is SNEGSKA (reference sequence). The CDR3 reads CSARDAGLAGVEQYF. The CDR3 coding sequence is TGCAGTGCTAGAGATGCGGGACTAGCGGGAGTCGAGCAGTACTTC.

In regard to this clonotype: One end of the junction varies from germline; a read error may be responsible. The genes are TRBV28 and TRBJ2-1, with TRBD2 matching over 11 bases. Per the germline V gene, CDR1 is MDHEN and CDR2 is SYDVKM. The CDR3 totals 15 residues. The CDR3 DNA is TGTGTCAGCATGCGCCTAGCGGGAGGTGGAGAGACCCAGTTCTTC. Translating gives CVSMRLAGGGETQFF.